These 20 T cell receptor beta chains were sequenced from one sample in a study of blood T cell repertoires in COVID-19. Clones were read by immunoSEQ multiplex PCR, and TCRdb kept only the in-frame ones, dropping some. The table records about 350,000 clones, roughly 86% of them present only once. Sequenced material: peripheral blood. These receptors all come from a man younger than 40 with COVID-19, enrolled during active disease.

The chain combines TRBV6-1 with TRBJ2-7; tentatively, D is TRBD2 (6 bases). The CDR3 length is 17 residues. The germline gives CDR1 MNHNS, CDR2 SASEGT. V dropped 2 bases and J dropped 4 bases, with 21 bases sitting between them. The CDR3 is CASSESRMGGRPYEQYF. In nucleotides, the CDR3 is TGTGCCAGCAGTGAATCTAGAATGGGGGGACGGCCATACGAGCAGTACTTC.

The chain is built from TRBV24-1 and TRBJ1-3, with 7 nucleotides matching TRBD1. V shed 3 bases and J 4 bases; nucleotides not matched to a gene: 2. Germline-derived CDR1 and CDR2 are KGHDR and SFDVKD. The CDR3 loop spans 14 amino acids. This CDR3 is CATSDTGEGNTIYF. The CDR3 DNA reads as TGTGCCACCAGTGATACAGGGGAAGGAAACACCATATATTTT.

V usage is TRBV7-2 and J usage is TRBJ1-5; TRBD1 matches 7 bases. After removal of 0 bases from V and 0 bases from J, the junction contained 5 bases not matched to a gene. Germline values: CDR1 SGHTA, CDR2 FQGNSA. This CDR3 region has 17 residues. The CDR3 loop reads CASSLADRAYSNQPQHF. In nucleotides, the CDR3 is TGTGCCAGCAGCTTAGCCGACAGGGCCTATAGCAATCAGCCCCAGCATTTT. The full variable domain, rest sourced from reference TRBV7-2 and TRBJ1-5, is GAGVSQSPSNKVTEKGKDVELRCDPISGHTALYWYRQSLGQGLEFLIYFQGNSAPDKSGLPSDRFSAERTGGSVSTLTIQRTQQEDSAVYLCASSLADRAYSNQPQHFGDGTRLSIL.

The rearrangement links TRBV10-3 to TRBJ2-2; D unclear. Germline V gives CDR1 ENHRY, CDR2 SYGVKD. V was clipped by 2 bases and J by 2 bases, with 9 bases between them. The CDR3 covers 15 residues. In DNA form, the CDR3 reads TGTGCCATCAGTGAGACAGATCCAAACACCGGGGAGCTGTTTTTT. Its translation is CAISETDPNTGELFF.

The rearrangement uses TRBV6-2 or TRBV6-3 and TRBJ2-6; D call uncertain. Germline-derived CDR1 and CDR2 are MNHEY and SVGEGT. The CDR3 covers 16 residues. Deletions cut 5 bases from V and 0 bases from J, with 11 bases between. The CDR3 DNA is TGTGCCAGCAGTACCCGGTTCTACTCTGGGGCCAACGTCCTGACTTTC. Residues: CASSTRFYSGANVLTF.

The CDR3 DNA reads as TGTGCCAGCAGCTTAGGTACAGGGGGCTTAAATGAGCAGTTCTTC. Amino acid sequence: CASSLGTGGLNEQFF. The chain carries TRBV7-8 and TRBJ2-1; 9 bases are a match to TRBD1. CDR1 is SGHVS and CDR2 is FQNEAQ in the germline V gene. V shed 1 base, J shed 7 bases, and the junction held 5 bases outside the gene matches. The CDR3 extends over 15 amino acids.

The chain combines TRBV28 with TRBJ2-2; no clear D. V lost 2 bases to trimming and J lost 7 bases, with 14 bases between them. CDR1 MDHEN and CDR2 SYDVKM come from the germline V gene. The CDR3 runs 15 residues. The CDR3 DNA is TGTGCCAGCAGTTTAAGAACTCCCCCCGGCGGGGAGCTGTTTTTT. It specifies CASSLRTPPGGELFF.

This clone has just a few counts. The rearrangement links TRBV14 to TRBJ2-1; 7 bases match TRBD2. CDR3 size: 16 residues. With V trimmed by 4 bases and J by 8 bases, 14 bases remained unmatched. Germline-derived CDR1 and CDR2 are SGHDN and FVKESK. The CDR3 spells CASSPSPWEGIDEQFF. DNA of the CDR3: TGTGCCAGCAGCCCAAGCCCGTGGGAGGGAATCGATGAGCAGTTCTTC.

V is TRBV15 and J is TRBJ2-6; 7 nucleotides agree with TRBD2. In germline, CDR1 is LNHNV, CDR2 YYDKDF (reference sequence). CDR3 length: 16 amino acids. Trimming cost V 7 bases and J 0 bases; bases outside gene matches: 6. The CDR3 nucleotides are TGTGCCACCACCGGGACTACAGACTCTGGGGCCAACGTCCTGACTTTC. Its protein product is CATTGTTDSGANVLTF.

The chain employs TRBV7-9 and TRBJ2-5; 8 bases map to TRBD1. This CDR3 region has 14 residues. J was trimmed by 1 base and V by 5 bases; bases with no gene match: 3. The germline gives CDR1 SEHNR, CDR2 FQNEAQ (reference sequence). This chain's CDR3 is CASSPGTGQETQYF. As DNA, the CDR3 is TGTGCCAGCAGCCCGGGGACAGGCCAAGAGACCCAGTACTTC.

V usage is TRBV4-1 and J usage is TRBJ2-5; D is perhaps TRBD1 (6 bases). The CDR3 is 14 residues long. Germline V gene data show CDR1 as MGHRA and CDR2 as YSYEKL. Trimming stripped 2 bases from V and 2 bases from J, with 9 bases between. CDR3 sequence (DNA): TGCGCCAGCAGCCAACCAGACAGGCAAGAGACCCAGTACTTC. Translated: CASSQPDRQETQYF.

This chain joins TRBV3-1 (or the pseudogene TRBV3-2) and TRBJ2-7; no clear D. V was clipped by 1 base and J by 7 bases, with 8 bases between them. CDR3 size: 12 residues. Germline lookup yields CDR1 LGHDT and CDR2 YNNKEL (reference sequence). CDR3 sequence: CASSQVSREQYF. DNA of the CDR3: TGTGCCAGCAGCCAAGTATCACGGGAGCAGTACTTC.

This chain connects TRBV29-1 to TRBJ1-1; TRBD1 matches at 10 bases. CDR1 is SQVTM and CDR2 is ANQGSEA in the germline V gene. The CDR3 length is 16 residues. Trimming removed 5 bases from V and 0 bases from J; junction bases left unmatched: 9. CDR3 protein: CSVRVPGQGLNTEAFF. The CDR3 DNA reads TGCAGCGTTAGGGTCCCGGGACAGGGGTTGAACACTGAAGCTTTCTTT. Drawing the rest from reference TRBV29-1 and TRBJ1-1, the complete variable domain is SAVISQKPSRDICQRGTSLTIQCQVDSQVTMMFWYRQQPGQSLTLIATANQGSEATYESGFVIDKFPISRPNLTFSTLTVSNMSPEDSSIYLCSVRVPGQGLNTEAFFGQGTRLTVV.

V gene TRBV19 combines with J gene TRBJ2-1; no clear D. This CDR3 contains 16 residues. Germline values: CDR1 LNHDA, CDR2 SQIVND (reference sequence). Between the trimmed V and J ends, which lost 6 bases and 6 bases, there was a span of 21 bases. The CDR3 sequence is CASRSFGETAINEQFF. The CDR3 DNA is TGTGCCAGTAGGAGCTTCGGAGAGACGGCGATCAATGAGCAGTTCTTC.

This chain joins TRBV7-2 and TRBJ2-3, with 14 bases fitting TRBD2. CDR1 SGHTA and CDR2 FQGNSA come from the germline V gene. V dropped 1 base and J dropped 6; count of bases not matched to a gene: 6. CDR3 length: 17 amino acids. The CDR3 loop reads CASSLEVGLAGVDTQYF. The CDR3, as DNA: TGTGCCAGCAGCTTAGAAGTGGGACTAGCGGGAGTGGATACGCAGTATTTT.

Concerning this clone: At the DNA level, this CDR3 is encoded by other sequences in the same sample as well. The V gene is TRBV2, the J gene TRBJ2-1, with TRBD1 identical over 8 bases. J was trimmed by 0 bases and V by 8 bases; bases with no gene match: 6. Germline V lookup: CDR1 SNHLY, CDR2 FYNNEI. The CDR3 covers 15 residues. CDR3 region: CASSDRGSSYNEQFF. CDR3 nucleotide sequence: TGTGCCAGCTCCGACAGGGGTAGCTCCTACAATGAGCAGTTCTTC.

The chain employs TRBV7-2 and TRBJ2-7; TRBD2 matches 9 bases. Germline CDR1 SGHTA, CDR2 FQGNSA. This CDR3 spans 15 amino acids. With 1 base clipped from V and 4 bases from J, the junction kept 5 bases outside the gene matches. The CDR3 bases are TGTGCCAGCAGCTTAGTAGCGGGAGTTTCGTACGAGCAGTACTTC. This translates into CASSLVAGVSYEQYF.

V usage is TRBV18 and J usage is TRBJ1-3, with 7 nucleotides matching TRBD1. V trimming: 6 bases; J trimming: 3 bases; junction bases outside the gene matches: 5. The CDR3 loop spans 14 amino acids. Germline V gene lookup returns CDR1 KGHSH and CDR2 LQKENI. The CDR3 is CASSTTGVGNTIYF. CDR3 in DNA: TGTGCCAGCTCGACTACAGGGGTTGGAAACACCATATATTTT.

V is TRBV11-1 and J is TRBJ2-2; 8 bases agree with TRBD1. V was pared by 4 bases and J by 5 bases, with 3 bases of the junction left unmatched. There are 14 residues in the CDR3. The V gene's germline CDR1 is SGHAT and CDR2 FQDESV (reference sequence). The CDR3 DNA reads as TGTGCCAGCAGCTGGGACAGGAAGACCGGGGAGCTGTTTTTT. It codes for CASSWDRKTGELFF.

The V gene is TRBV19, the J gene TRBJ2-1, with 9 positions matching TRBD2. J lost 10 bases, V lost 3 bases, and 7 bases had no gene match. This CDR3 spans 14 amino acids. CDR1 LNHDA and CDR2 SQIVND come from the germline V gene (reference sequence). The CDR3 reads CASSIGTSRGEQFF. Here the CDR3 DNA reads TGTGCCAGTAGTATCGGGACTAGCCGAGGGGAGCAGTTCTTC.